The 26 T cell receptor beta chains in this list originate from one sample, sequenced in a study of blood T cell repertoires in COVID-19. The protocol was immunoSEQ multiplex PCR, while the TCRdb copy is restricted to in-frame clones and leaves out a portion. Of about 200,000 clones in the sample, more than 70% were seen once. The specimen was peripheral blood. The receptors here all came from a man younger than 35 with active or convalescent COVID-19.

V usage is TRBV19 and J usage is TRBJ1-6; no definite D call. This CDR3 has 14 amino acids. Looked up from germline, CDR1 is LNHDA and CDR2 is SQIVND (reference sequence). V was clipped by 4 bases and J by 7 bases, with 11 bases between them. The CDR3 nucleotides are TGTGCCAGTAGTAATCAGGCAGAAAATTCACCCCTCCACTTT. The encoded protein is CASSNQAENSPLHF.

V gene TRBV7-9 combines with J gene TRBJ2-5; the match to TRBD1 covers 7 bases. Germline CDR1 is SEHNR and CDR2 is FQNEAQ (reference sequence). With V trimmed by 5 bases and J by 4 bases, 7 bases remained unmatched. The CDR3 extends over 14 amino acids. CDR3 coding DNA: TGTGCCAGCAGCCCCCGACAGGGACGAGAGACCCAGTACTTC. Amino acids: CASSPRQGRETQYF.

The chain employs TRBV6-2 or TRBV6-3 and TRBJ1-6; tentatively, D is TRBD1 (5 bases). The CDR3 is made up of 16 amino acids. CDR1 is MNHEY and CDR2 is SVGEGT in the germline V gene. Between the trimmed V and J ends, which lost 2 bases and 6 bases, there was a span of 14 bases. In DNA form, the CDR3 reads TGTGCCAGCAGTTACCCCCCGAGGAGGGGTAATTCACCCCTCCACTTT. Its protein product is CASSYPPRRGNSPLHF.

V usage is TRBV30 and J usage is TRBJ1-5; tentatively, D is TRBD1 (5 bases). In germline, CDR1 is GTSNPN, CDR2 SVGIG (reference sequence). V was clipped by 3 bases and J by 3 bases, with 15 bases between them. CDR3 length: 15 residues. The chain's CDR3 is CAWSGPGRDNQPQHF. The DNA for the CDR3 is TGTGCCTGGAGCGGCCCGGGGCGGGACAATCAGCCCCAGCATTTT.

The rearrangement uses TRBV2 and TRBJ1-3, with D hard to call. Germline V gene lookup returns CDR1 SNHLY and CDR2 FYNNEI. The CDR3 spans 12 residues. Trimming shortened V by 8 bases and J by 8 bases, and 13 bases separated the two germline ends. This chain's CDR3 is CASVIGIHTIYF. In nucleotides, the CDR3 is TGTGCCAGCGTTATCGGGATCCACACCATATATTTT.

J is TRBJ2-3 and V is TRBV4-2; a weak D match, TRBD2 (5 bases). The germline CDR1 and CDR2 sequences are LGHNA and YNFKEQ. Trimming took 4 bases from V and 4 from J, leaving 9 bases between them. There are 13 residues in the CDR3. The CDR3: CASSLGLSDTQYF. CDR3 in DNA: TGTGCCAGCAGCCTTGGACTGTCAGATACGCAGTATTTT.

This clone appeared once. Written as DNA, the CDR3 is TGCGCCAGCAGCTTGGCGACTAGCGGGAGAAACAATGAGCAGTTCTTC. It specifies CASSLATSGRNNEQFF. The J gene is TRBJ2-1, the V gene TRBV5-1, with 12 positions matching TRBD2. CDR1 and CDR2 (germline): SGHRS, YFSETQ. This CDR3 is 16 amino acids long. V dropped 0 bases and J dropped 5; count of bases not matched to a gene: 3.

This chain uses TRBV27 with TRBJ1-6; the D gene is possibly TRBD1 (5 bases). The CDR3 has 17 amino acids. V dropped 3 bases and J dropped 3 bases, with 15 bases sitting between them. Germline lookup yields CDR1 MNHEY and CDR2 SMNVEV (reference sequence). CDR3 loop: CASSLGGLSYYNSPLHF. The CDR3 bases are TGTGCCAGCAGTTTGGGGGGACTAAGCTACTATAATTCACCCCTCCACTTT.

CDR3 loop: CAWSGENRESEKLFF. In DNA, the CDR3 is TGTGCCTGGAGTGGGGAAAACAGGGAATCGGAAAAACTGTTTTTT. The chain has TRBV30 and TRBJ1-4; possibly TRBD1 for D (6 bases). CDR1 is GTSNPN and CDR2 is SVGIG in the germline V gene (reference sequence). Trimming left V 1 base short and J 8 bases short, with 17 bases between. This CDR3 is 15 amino acids long.

The V and J genes are TRBV3-1 (or the pseudogene TRBV3-2) and TRBJ1-4; 8 nucleotides agree with TRBD1. V was clipped by 4 bases and J by 4 bases; unmatched bases: 14. The length of the CDR3 is 18 residues. CDR1 is LGHDT, CDR2 YNNKEL, per germline (reference sequence). The chain's CDR3 is CASSPFFAGGVNNEKLFF. Written as DNA, the CDR3 is TGTGCCAGCAGCCCGTTCTTCGCAGGGGGCGTTAATAATGAAAAACTGTTTTTT.

This chain connects TRBV2 to TRBJ1-2, with TRBD1 as a possible D gene (6 bases). The germline V and J ends were trimmed by 2 bases and 0 bases, with 19 bases remaining between them. The germline CDR1 and CDR2 sequences are SNHLY and FYNNEI. The CDR3 sequence is 18 residues long. In nucleotides, the CDR3 is TGTGCCAGCAGTGAAAACGGCGCAGGGGCCGGAGCTAACTATGGCTACACCTTC. Protein: CASSENGAGAGANYGYTF. The whole variable domain, remainder taken from reference TRBV2 and TRBJ1-2, is EPEVTQTPSHQVTQMGQEVILRCVPISNHLYFYWYRQILGQKVEFLVSFYNNEISEKSEIFDDQFSVERPDGSNFTLKIRSTKLEDSAMYFCASSENGAGAGANYGYTFGSGTRLTVV.

The rearrangement links TRBV11-2 to TRBJ2-3; 12 nucleotides match TRBD2. The CDR3 has 14 residues. The germline CDR1 and CDR2 sequences are SGHAT and FQNNGV. Trimming at V came to 5 bases and at J to 5 bases, leaving 2 bases not matched to a gene. CDR3 region: CASSLGLAGDTQYF. The DNA of the CDR3 is TGTGCCAGCAGCCTGGGACTAGCGGGAGATACGCAGTATTTT.

The J gene is TRBJ2-5, the V gene TRBV6-5; the match to TRBD1 covers 12 bases. Germline trimming cut 10 bases from V and 9 bases from J; bases unmatched to any gene: 15. Looked up from germline, CDR1 is MNHEY and CDR2 is SVGAGI. The CDR3 has 15 amino acids. The CDR3 DNA follows: TGTGCCACCTGGGACAGGGGGCCGGGTATCGGGGCCCAGTACTTC. It encodes CATWDRGPGIGAQYF.

The chain links TRBV6-1 to TRBJ1-2, with 7 bases matching TRBD1. J was trimmed by 4 bases and V by 4 bases; bases with no gene match: 12. The length of the CDR3 is 16 residues. CDR1 MNHNS and CDR2 SASEGT come from the germline V gene. CDR3 residues: CASSAPEDRLSYGYTF. The DNA for the CDR3 is TGTGCCAGCAGTGCCCCCGAGGACAGGCTTTCCTATGGCTACACCTTC.

This clone was seen only a few times. This sequence joins TRBV2 and TRBJ2-7; D is possibly TRBD2 (5 bases). Germline CDR1 and CDR2: SNHLY and FYNNEI. V gave up 8 bases and J gave up 3 bases, with 17 bases separating them. This CDR3 is 14 amino acids long. The CDR3 DNA reads TGTGCCAGCGATGCGGGCTCGGTTGGCTACGAGCAGTACTTC. It codes for CASDAGSVGYEQYF.

The V and J genes are TRBV6-6 and TRBJ1-4, with 10 bases matching TRBD1. The germline CDR1 and CDR2 sequences are MNHNY and SVGAGI (reference sequence). The CDR3 sequence is 16 residues long. V dropped 2 bases and J dropped 7; count of bases not matched to a gene: 7. The CDR3, as DNA: TGTGCCAGCAGTTACAATAGACAGGGGGCGCGTGAAAAACTGTTTTTT. It encodes CASSYNRQGAREKLFF.

This chain connects TRBV7-2 to TRBJ1-2; 8 nucleotides match TRBD1. Germline CDR1 reads SGHTA; CDR2 reads FQGNSA. CDR3 size: 15 residues. Losses at the gene ends were 3 bases for V and 7 bases for J; bases not matched to a gene: 10. CDR3 sequence (DNA): TGTGCCAGCAGCTTGGGCCAGGGGGCTGAGGGTGGCTACACCTTC. Its translation is CASSLGQGAEGGYTF.

This chain joins TRBV27 and TRBJ2-6; perhaps TRBD2 as D (5 bases). Germline V gene sequence: CDR1 MNHEY, CDR2 SMNVEV (reference sequence). The CDR3 runs to 16 residues. Trimming stripped 2 bases from V and 2 bases from J, with 10 bases between. CDR3 amino acids: CASSLGGRPGANVLTF. CDR3 nucleotides: TGTGCCAGCAGTTTAGGAGGCAGACCTGGGGCCAACGTCCTGACTTTC.

The chain joins TRBV7-9 to TRBJ2-7; D perhaps matches TRBD2 (5 bases). V was cut by 5 bases and J by 3 bases, with 14 bases left in between. CDR1 and CDR2 from the germline V gene are SEHNR and FQNEAQ (reference sequence). CDR3 length equals 14 residues. The chain's CDR3 is CASSRLAGGYEQYF. The CDR3 nucleotides read TGTGCCAGCAGCCGATTGGCGGGTGGCTACGAGCAGTACTTC.

V usage is TRBV10-3 and J usage is TRBJ2-7; TRBD2 agrees at 13 bases. The V and J ends lost 3 bases and 2 bases, in that order; junction bases with no gene match: 4. Germline V gene data show CDR1 as ENHRY and CDR2 as SYGVKD. The CDR3 is made up of 16 amino acids. The CDR3 coding sequence is TGTGCCATCAGTGACGGGACTAGCGGGACAACCTACGAGCAGTACTTC. Protein sequence: CAISDGTSGTTYEQYF.

V is TRBV30 and J is TRBJ1-3; weak D call: TRBD1 (5 bases). The CDR3 is 14 residues long. Deletions cut 0 bases from V and 2 bases from J, with 8 bases between. Germline CDR1 is GTSNPN and CDR2 is SVGIG (reference sequence). CDR3 amino acids: CAWSVVGAGNTIYF. The CDR3 DNA sequence: TGTGCCTGGAGTGTCGTAGGGGCTGGAAACACCATATATTTT.

This clone occurred once. The V call is TRBV19, the J call TRBJ1-5; D not certain. The CDR3 contains 14 residues. With 6 bases removed from V and 5 bases from J, the gap between germline ends came to 14 bases. Germline loops: CDR1 LNHDA, CDR2 SQIVND (reference sequence). The CDR3 nucleotides read TGTGCCAGTAGGCATCAAATTGGGCATCAGCCCCAGCATTTT. It specifies CASRHQIGHQPQHF.

The genes are TRBV5-1 and TRBJ2-1; TRBD1 agrees at 8 bases. J gave up 5 bases and V 1 base, and 5 bases lay outside the gene matches. Germline lookup yields CDR1 SGHRS and CDR2 YFSETQ. This CDR3 is 15 amino acids long. The CDR3 spells CASSLSGGRDNEQFF. The CDR3 DNA reads TGCGCCAGCAGCTTGTCAGGGGGCAGGGACAATGAGCAGTTCTTC.

The rearrangement uses TRBV4-2 and TRBJ2-1, with TRBD2 matching 10 bases. The CDR3 length is 16 residues. Germline-derived CDR1 and CDR2 are LGHNA and YNFKEQ. The V and J ends lost 0 bases and 5 bases, in that order; junction bases with no gene match: 4. CDR3 in amino acids: CASSQDGLAVHNEQFF. CDR3 DNA: TGTGCCAGCAGCCAAGACGGACTAGCGGTACACAATGAGCAGTTCTTC.

The chain carries TRBV29-1 and TRBJ1-1, with D perhaps TRBD1 (5 bases). Per the germline V gene, CDR1 is SQVTM and CDR2 is ANQGSEA. Trimming stripped 7 bases from V and 5 bases from J, with 17 bases between. The CDR3 length is 13 residues. As DNA, the CDR3 is TGCAGCGCACACGGACACCAGGATACTGAAGCTTTCTTT. Translation: CSAHGHQDTEAFF.

V is TRBV15 and J is TRBJ2-1; 8 bases agree with TRBD2. Germline lookup yields CDR1 LNHNV and CDR2 YYDKDF (reference sequence). CDR3 length: 15 amino acids. V was pared by 1 base and J by 8 bases, with 7 bases of the junction left unmatched. CDR3: CATSRARAGADEQFF. The CDR3, as DNA: TGTGCCACCAGCAGAGCCAGAGCGGGAGCAGATGAGCAGTTCTTC.